This passage covers 17 T cell receptor beta chains from one sample sequenced in a study of blood T cell repertoires in COVID-19. TCRdb keeps only in-frame clones here, not all; method: immunoSEQ multiplex PCR. The table includes roughly 300,000 clones, around 90% detected once. Sequenced input: PBMCs or T cells enriched from blood (not recorded which). The receptors derive from a woman aged 25 to 39 who had recovered from COVID-19.

V gene TRBV11-3 combines with J gene TRBJ2-5; D is uncertain. This CDR3 is 14 amino acids long. CDR1 and CDR2 (germline): SGHNT, YENEEA. Trimming left V 5 bases short and J 5 bases short, with 15 bases between. CDR3 loop: CASSGPTVGETQYF. CDR3 in DNA: TGTGCCAGCAGCGGTCCGACGGTCGGGGAGACCCAGTACTTC.

This clone was counted once. The chain recombines TRBV13 with TRBJ1-2, with 7 nucleotides matching TRBD1. Trimming at V came to 5 bases and at J to 8 bases, leaving 14 bases not matched to a gene. Germline-derived CDR1 and CDR2 are PRHDT and FYEKMQ (reference sequence). This CDR3 is 15 amino acids long. The CDR3: CASSEGLDRAVGYTF. The CDR3 region has the DNA TGTGCCAGCAGCGAGGGGCTCGACAGGGCGGTCGGCTACACCTTC.

The chain is built from TRBV6-5 and TRBJ1-2; D is possibly TRBD1 (6 bases). V lost 0 bases to trimming and J lost 8 bases, with 10 bases between them. The CDR3 has 13 amino acids. Germline-derived CDR1 and CDR2 are MNHEY and SVGAGI. The DNA for the CDR3 is TGTGCCAGCAGTTACTCTACAGGGCGGGGCTACACCTTC. Protein product: CASSYSTGRGYTF.

J is TRBJ2-7 and V is TRBV19; no definite D call. The V gene's germline CDR1 is LNHDA and CDR2 SQIVND (reference sequence). The CDR3 has 12 residues. Trimming left V 3 bases short and J 6 bases short, with 9 bases between. CDR3 region: CASSISGGEQYF. The DNA for the CDR3 is TGTGCCAGTAGTATTTCCGGTGGCGAGCAGTACTTC.

Only a few counts were recorded for this clone. This sequence joins TRBV13 and TRBJ1-6; D may be TRBD1 (6 bases). V lost 5 bases and J 5 bases, leaving 13 bases between the germline ends. Germline V gene data show CDR1 as PRHDT and CDR2 as FYEKMQ (reference sequence). The CDR3 runs to 15 residues. The CDR3 coding sequence is TGTGCCAGCAGCCGGGGGGGGCTGAATAATTCACCCCTCCACTTT. This translates into CASSRGGLNNSPLHF.

Of note for this clone: Other DNA sequences from this sample encode an identical CDR3 as well. This rearrangement joins TRBV5-1 to TRBJ2-7, with 9 bases fitting TRBD1. Germline CDR1 is SGHRS and CDR2 is YFSETQ. V was clipped by 7 bases and J by 3 bases; unmatched bases: 8. The CDR3 has 14 amino acids. CDR3 loop: CASSPGTGLYEQYF. In DNA form, the CDR3 reads TGCGCCAGCTCACCGGGGACAGGGCTCTACGAGCAGTACTTC.

CDR3 coding DNA: TGTGCCAGCAGGATGTGGACAGGCGGACAGCCCCAGCATTTT. It specifies CASRMWTGGQPQHF. The rearrangement uses TRBV6-5 and TRBJ1-5; 7 bases fit TRBD1. The CDR3 spans 14 residues. J was trimmed by 7 bases and V by 6 bases; bases with no gene match: 9. Per the germline V gene, CDR1 is MNHEY and CDR2 is SVGAGI.

In this sample, this clone turned up a few times. The chain joins TRBV7-3 to TRBJ1-4; 7 bases fit TRBD1. V gave up 1 base and J gave up 5 bases; unmatched junction bases: 7. CDR1 SGHTA and CDR2 FQGTGA come from the germline V gene. This CDR3 is built from 16 residues. CDR3 nucleotide sequence: TGTGCCAGCAGCTTAAGCCCCGGGACAGCGAATGAAAAACTGTTTTTT. Encoded protein: CASSLSPGTANEKLFF. The variable domain in full, completed from reference TRBV7-3 and TRBJ1-4, reads GAGVSQTPSNKVTEKGKYVELRCDPISGHTALYWYRQSLGQGPEFLIYFQGTGAADDSGLPNDRFFAVRPEGSVSTLKIQRTERGDSAVYLCASSLSPGTANEKLFFGSGTQLSVL.

The rearrangement links TRBV5-1 to TRBJ1-1, with 10 bases lining up with TRBD1. V was pared by 4 bases and J by 4 bases, with 4 bases of the junction left unmatched. The length of the CDR3 is 14 residues. Germline V gives CDR1 SGHRS, CDR2 YFSETQ. CDR3 DNA sequence: TGCGCCAGCAGCGAGACAGGGGGCTTCACTGAAGCTTTCTTT. The encoded protein is CASSETGGFTEAFF.

J is TRBJ1-2 and V is TRBV6-5; D uncertain. This CDR3 has 16 residues. Germline CDR1 and CDR2: MNHEY and SVGAGI. The germline V and J ends were trimmed by 1 base and 1 base, with 13 bases remaining between them. The CDR3: CASSYLRGGSNYGYTF. The CDR3 nucleotides read TGTGCCAGCAGTTACTTACGGGGAGGTAGTAACTATGGCTACACCTTC.

This clone was counted a single time. The chain links TRBV7-3 to TRBJ2-7; D possibly corresponds to TRBD2 (5 bases). The CDR3 has 15 residues. CDR1 is SGHTA, CDR2 FQGTGA, per germline. Trimming took off 4 bases at V and 1 base at J, with 14 bases between the two ends. This chain's CDR3 is CASSSQAGESYEQYF. CDR3 coding DNA: TGTGCCAGCAGCTCCCAGGCTGGGGAGTCCTACGAGCAGTACTTC.

This chain links TRBV10-3 with TRBJ2-7, with D tentatively TRBD1 (6 bases). Deletions cut 5 bases from V and 0 bases from J, with 11 bases between. CDR3 length equals 14 residues. Germline loops: CDR1 ENHRY, CDR2 SYGVKD. The DNA for the CDR3 is TGTGCCATCAGTTGGGGGCCCAACTCCTACGAGCAGTACTTC. Protein sequence: CAISWGPNSYEQYF.

The table lists this clone with a count of one. This chain links TRBV7-3 with TRBJ1-1, with 10 nucleotides matching TRBD1. J lost 8 bases, V lost 5 bases, and 11 bases had no gene match. The CDR3 length is 15 residues. Germline V gene lookup returns CDR1 SGHTA and CDR2 FQGTGA. The CDR3 nucleotides read TGTGCCAGCAGCGGGGGACAGGGGAAGGATGTGGAAGCTTTCTTT. It is translated as CASSGGQGKDVEAFF.

The rearrangement links TRBV3-1 (or the pseudogene TRBV3-2) to TRBJ2-7; D is ambiguous. CDR1 and CDR2 from the germline V gene are LGHDT and YNNKEL (reference sequence). V shed 0 bases and J shed 1 base, with 7 bases lying between them. The CDR3 is made up of 14 amino acids. CDR3 sequence (DNA): TGTGCCAGCAGCCAAGATGCGGTTTCCTACGAGCAGTACTTC. It is translated as CASSQDAVSYEQYF.

This clone was seen a single time. J is TRBJ2-5 and V is TRBV10-1, with unresolved D. The germline V and J ends were trimmed by 6 bases and 4 bases, with 6 bases remaining between them. Germline V gene sequence: CDR1 WNHNN, CDR2 SYGVQD (reference sequence). The CDR3 has 11 residues. CDR3 amino acids: CASSPGETQYF. In nucleotides, the CDR3 is TGCGCCAGCAGCCCGGGAGAGACCCAGTACTTC.

The J gene is TRBJ2-3, the V gene TRBV9; 8 bases line up with TRBD1. The V and J ends lost 5 bases and 5 bases, in that order; junction bases with no gene match: 4. This CDR3 comprises 13 residues. The germline CDR1 and CDR2 sequences are SGDLS and YYNGEE. The CDR3 sequence: CASSGQGGDTQYF. CDR3 in DNA: TGTGCCAGCAGTGGACAGGGTGGAGATACGCAGTATTTT.

This chain uses TRBV6-5 with TRBJ1-2; D remains unclear. The CDR3 is 14 residues long. The germline gives CDR1 MNHEY, CDR2 SVGAGI. V lost 2 bases, J lost 1 base, and 8 bases lay in between. For the CDR3, the DNA is TGTGCCAGCAGTTACCTAGTGGGTAACTATGGCTACACCTTC. It encodes CASSYLVGNYGYTF.